This T cell receptor beta chain comes out of a study of cytomegalovirus exposure and HLA in healthy donors. With regard to this clone: Antigen specificity is unknown.

It was with 60 Vbeta and 13 Jbeta primers that the PCR ran. Data came from immunoSEQ multiplex PCR; TCRdb stores just in-frame clones and leaves some out. The repertoire consists of 120,000 or so clones, with around three quarters occurring once and the leading ten covering roughly 3.2%. Germline V gene lookup returns CDR1 SGHRS and CDR2 YFSETQ. Trimming took 3 bases from V and 8 from J, leaving 11 bases between them. This CDR3 has 13 amino acids. Study results and limitations: The investigators catalogued some 150 TCR beta chains as cytomegalovirus-associated. In a later analysis, at a false discovery rate of 0.05, roughly 17,000 TCR beta sequences were associated with HLA alleles. A later analysis found most CMV-associated TCR beta chains apparently HLA-restricted.

Healthy individuals who donated bone marrow served as the donors. This TCR was recovered from a man aged 30 to 39 in good health and CMV-seronegative. Sequenced material: PBMCs. The V gene is TRBV5-1, the J gene TRBJ1-4; TRBD1 is a possible D gene (5 bases). For the CDR3, the DNA is TGCGCCAGCAGCTCCCAGGGAGGAGAAAAACTGTTTTTT. Encoded protein: CASSSQGGEKLFF.